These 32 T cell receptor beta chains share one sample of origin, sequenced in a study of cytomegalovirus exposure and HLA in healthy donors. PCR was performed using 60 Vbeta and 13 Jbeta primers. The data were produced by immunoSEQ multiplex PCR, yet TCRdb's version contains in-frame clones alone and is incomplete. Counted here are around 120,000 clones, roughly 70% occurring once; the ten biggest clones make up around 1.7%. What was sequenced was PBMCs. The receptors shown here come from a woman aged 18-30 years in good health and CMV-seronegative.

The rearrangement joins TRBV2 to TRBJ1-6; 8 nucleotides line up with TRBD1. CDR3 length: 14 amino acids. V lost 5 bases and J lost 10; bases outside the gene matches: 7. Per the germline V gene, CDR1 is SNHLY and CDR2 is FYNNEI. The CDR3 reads CASSLQGADSPLHF. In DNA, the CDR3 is TGTGCCAGCAGTCTTCAGGGGGCAGACTCACCCCTCCACTTT.

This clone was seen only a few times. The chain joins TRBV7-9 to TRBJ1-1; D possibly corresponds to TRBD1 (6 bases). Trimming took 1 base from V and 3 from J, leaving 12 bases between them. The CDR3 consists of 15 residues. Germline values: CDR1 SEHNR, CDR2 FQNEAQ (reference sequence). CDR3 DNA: TGTGCCAGCAGCTTAGGCAGGGGACACCACACTGAAGCTTTCTTT. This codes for CASSLGRGHHTEAFF.

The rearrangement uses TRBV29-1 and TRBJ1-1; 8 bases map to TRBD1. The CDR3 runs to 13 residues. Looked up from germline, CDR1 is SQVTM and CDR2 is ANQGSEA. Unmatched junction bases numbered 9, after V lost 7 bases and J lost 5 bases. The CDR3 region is CSAGQGGETEAFF. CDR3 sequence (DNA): TGCAGCGCCGGACAGGGAGGGGAAACTGAAGCTTTCTTT.

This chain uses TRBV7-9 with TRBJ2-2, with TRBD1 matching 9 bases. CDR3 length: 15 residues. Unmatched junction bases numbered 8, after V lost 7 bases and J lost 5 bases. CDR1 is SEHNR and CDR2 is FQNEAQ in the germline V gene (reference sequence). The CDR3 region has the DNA TGTGCCAGCACCAGACAGGGGGAGAAAACCGGGGAGCTGTTTTTT. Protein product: CASTRQGEKTGELFF.

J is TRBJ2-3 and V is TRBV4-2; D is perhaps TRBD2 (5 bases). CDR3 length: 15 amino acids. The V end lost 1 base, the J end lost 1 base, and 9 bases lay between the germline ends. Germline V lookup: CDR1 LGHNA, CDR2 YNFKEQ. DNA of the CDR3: TGTGCCAGCAGCCAAGTATGGCGGGGCACAGATACGCAGTATTTT. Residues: CASSQVWRGTDTQYF.

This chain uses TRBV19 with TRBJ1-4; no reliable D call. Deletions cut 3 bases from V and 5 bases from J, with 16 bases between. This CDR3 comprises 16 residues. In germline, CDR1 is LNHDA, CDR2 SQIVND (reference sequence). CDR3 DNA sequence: TGTGCCAGTAGTATGGCGGTGAAGAAAAGAAATGAAAAACTGTTTTTT. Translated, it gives CASSMAVKKRNEKLFF.

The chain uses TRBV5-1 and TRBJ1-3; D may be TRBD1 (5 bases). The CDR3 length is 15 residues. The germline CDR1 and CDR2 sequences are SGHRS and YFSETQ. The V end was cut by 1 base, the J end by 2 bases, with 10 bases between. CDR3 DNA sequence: TGCGCCAGCAGCTTGAGGCAGGGAACTGGAAACACCATATATTTT. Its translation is CASSLRQGTGNTIYF.

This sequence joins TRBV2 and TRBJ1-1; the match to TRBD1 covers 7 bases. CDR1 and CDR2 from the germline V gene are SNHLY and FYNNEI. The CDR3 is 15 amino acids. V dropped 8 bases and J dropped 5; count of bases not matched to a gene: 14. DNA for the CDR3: TGTGCCAGCGGACGAACAGGGGCCCCGGGGACTGAAGCTTTCTTT. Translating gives CASGRTGAPGTEAFF.

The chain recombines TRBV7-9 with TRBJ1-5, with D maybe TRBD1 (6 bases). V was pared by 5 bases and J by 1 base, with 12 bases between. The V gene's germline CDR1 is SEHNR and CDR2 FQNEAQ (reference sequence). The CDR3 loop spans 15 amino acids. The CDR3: CASSPVGASNQPQHF. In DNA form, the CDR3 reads TGTGCCAGCAGCCCGGTGGGGGCGAGCAATCAGCCCCAGCATTTT.

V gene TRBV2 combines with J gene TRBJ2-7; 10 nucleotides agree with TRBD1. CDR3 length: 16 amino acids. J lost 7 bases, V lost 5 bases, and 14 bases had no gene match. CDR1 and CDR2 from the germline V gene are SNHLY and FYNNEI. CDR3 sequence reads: CASSRTGGTLYVEQYF. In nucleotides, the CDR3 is TGTGCCAGCAGTCGGACAGGGGGGACACTCTACGTAGAGCAGTACTTC.

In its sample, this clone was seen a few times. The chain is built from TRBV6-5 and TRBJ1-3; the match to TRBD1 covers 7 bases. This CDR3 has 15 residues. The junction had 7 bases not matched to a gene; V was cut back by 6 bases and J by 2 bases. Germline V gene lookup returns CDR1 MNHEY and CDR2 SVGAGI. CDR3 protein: CASRLGGAAGNTIYF. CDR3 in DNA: TGTGCCAGCAGACTAGGGGGCGCGGCTGGAAACACCATATATTTT.

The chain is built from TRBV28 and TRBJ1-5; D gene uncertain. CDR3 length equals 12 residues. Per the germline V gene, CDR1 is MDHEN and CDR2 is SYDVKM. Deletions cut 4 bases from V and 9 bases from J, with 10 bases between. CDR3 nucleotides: TGTGCCAGCAGTTCGACAACACGGCCCCAGCATTTT. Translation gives CASSSTTRPQHF.

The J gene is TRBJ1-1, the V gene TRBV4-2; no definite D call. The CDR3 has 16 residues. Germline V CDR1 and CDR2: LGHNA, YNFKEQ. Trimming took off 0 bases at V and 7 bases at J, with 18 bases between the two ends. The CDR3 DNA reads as TGTGCCAGCAGCCAAGAAGTTCAGGATGAGGAGGGTGAAGCTTTCTTT. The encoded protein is CASSQEVQDEEGEAFF.

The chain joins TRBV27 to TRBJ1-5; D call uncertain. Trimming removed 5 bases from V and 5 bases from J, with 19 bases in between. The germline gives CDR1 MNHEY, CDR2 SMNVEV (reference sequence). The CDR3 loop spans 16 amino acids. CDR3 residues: CASSPGLGFGDQPQHF. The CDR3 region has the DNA TGTGCCAGCAGTCCCGGCCTTGGGTTCGGAGATCAGCCCCAGCATTTT.

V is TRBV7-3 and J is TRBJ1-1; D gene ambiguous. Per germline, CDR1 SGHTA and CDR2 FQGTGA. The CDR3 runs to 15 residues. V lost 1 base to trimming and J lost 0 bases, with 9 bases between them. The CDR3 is CASSLRTVMNTEAFF. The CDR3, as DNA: TGTGCCAGCAGCTTAAGGACTGTTATGAACACTGAAGCTTTCTTT.

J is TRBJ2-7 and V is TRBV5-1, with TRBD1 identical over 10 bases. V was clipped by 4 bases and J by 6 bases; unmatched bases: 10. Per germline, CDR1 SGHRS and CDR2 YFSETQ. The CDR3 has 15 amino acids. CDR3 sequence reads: CASSRPGQGTLEQYF. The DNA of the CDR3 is TGCGCCAGCAGCAGACCGGGACAGGGGACTCTCGAGCAGTACTTC. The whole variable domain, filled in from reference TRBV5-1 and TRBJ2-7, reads KAGVTQTPRYLIKTRGQQVTLSCSPISGHRSVSWYQQTPGQGLQFLFEYFSETQRNKGNFPGRFSGRQFSNSRSEMNVSTLELGDSALYLCASSRPGQGTLEQYFGPGTRLTVT.

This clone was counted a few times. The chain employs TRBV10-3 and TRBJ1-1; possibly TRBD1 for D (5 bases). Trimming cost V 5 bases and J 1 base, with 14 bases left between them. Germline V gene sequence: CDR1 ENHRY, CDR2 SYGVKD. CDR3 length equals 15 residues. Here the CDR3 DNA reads TGTGCCATCAGTCCAAAGGACACCGGGAACACTGAAGCTTTCTTT. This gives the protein CAISPKDTGNTEAFF.

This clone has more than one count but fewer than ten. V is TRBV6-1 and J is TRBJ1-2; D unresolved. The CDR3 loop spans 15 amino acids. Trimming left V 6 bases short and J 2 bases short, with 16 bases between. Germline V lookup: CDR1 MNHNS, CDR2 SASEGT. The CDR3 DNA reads TGTGCCAGCAGGGTCGCCCAAAACTGGAACTATGGCTACACCTTC. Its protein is CASRVAQNWNYGYTF.

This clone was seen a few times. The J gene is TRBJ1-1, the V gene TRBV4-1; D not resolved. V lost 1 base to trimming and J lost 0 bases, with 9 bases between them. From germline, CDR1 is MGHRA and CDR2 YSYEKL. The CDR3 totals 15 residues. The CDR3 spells CASSQGDDMNTEAFF. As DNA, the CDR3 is TGCGCCAGCAGCCAAGGAGACGACATGAACACTGAAGCTTTCTTT.

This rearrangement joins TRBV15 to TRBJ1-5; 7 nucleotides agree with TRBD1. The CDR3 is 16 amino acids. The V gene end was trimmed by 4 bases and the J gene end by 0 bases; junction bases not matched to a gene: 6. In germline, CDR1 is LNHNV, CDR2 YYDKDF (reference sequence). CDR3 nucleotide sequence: TGTGCCACCAGCACACAGGGGAGGTATAGCAATCAGCCCCAGCATTTT. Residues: CATSTQGRYSNQPQHF.

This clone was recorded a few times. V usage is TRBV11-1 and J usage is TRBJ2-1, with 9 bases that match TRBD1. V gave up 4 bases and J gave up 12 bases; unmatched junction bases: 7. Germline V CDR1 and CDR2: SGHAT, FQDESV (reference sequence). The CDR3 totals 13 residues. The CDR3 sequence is CASSSGQGWAQFF. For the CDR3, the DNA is TGTGCCAGCAGCTCAGGACAGGGGTGGGCGCAGTTCTTC.

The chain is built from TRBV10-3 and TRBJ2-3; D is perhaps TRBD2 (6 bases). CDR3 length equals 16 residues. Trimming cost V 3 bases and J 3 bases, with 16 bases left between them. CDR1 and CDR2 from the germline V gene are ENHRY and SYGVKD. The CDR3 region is CAISDWAGFDTDTQYF. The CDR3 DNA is TGTGCCATCAGTGATTGGGCGGGGTTTGATACAGATACGCAGTATTTT.

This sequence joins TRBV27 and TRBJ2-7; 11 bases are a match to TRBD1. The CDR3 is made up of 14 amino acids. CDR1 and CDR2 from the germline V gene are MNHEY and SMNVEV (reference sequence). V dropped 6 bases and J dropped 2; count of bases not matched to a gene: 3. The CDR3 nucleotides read TGTGCCAGCAGAGTGGACAGGGGGCCCTACGAGCAGTACTTC. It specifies CASRVDRGPYEQYF.

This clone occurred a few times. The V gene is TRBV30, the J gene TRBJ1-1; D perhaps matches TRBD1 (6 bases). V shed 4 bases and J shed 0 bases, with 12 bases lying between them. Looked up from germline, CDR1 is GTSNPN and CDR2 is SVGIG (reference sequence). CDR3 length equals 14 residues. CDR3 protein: CAWTRTVLNTEAFF. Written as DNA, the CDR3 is TGTGCCTGGACGCGGACAGTATTGAACACTGAAGCTTTCTTT.

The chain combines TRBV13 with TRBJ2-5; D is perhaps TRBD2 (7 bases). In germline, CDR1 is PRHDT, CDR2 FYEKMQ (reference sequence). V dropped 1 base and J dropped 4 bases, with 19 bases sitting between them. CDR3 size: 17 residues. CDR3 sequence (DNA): TGTGCCAGCAGCTTAGAAGGACGGCGGAGGGGGGGAGAGACCCAGTACTTC. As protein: CASSLEGRRRGGETQYF.

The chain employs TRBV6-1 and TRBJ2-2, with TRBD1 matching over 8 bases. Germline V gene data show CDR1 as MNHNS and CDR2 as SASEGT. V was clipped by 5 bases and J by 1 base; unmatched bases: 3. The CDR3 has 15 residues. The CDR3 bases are TGTGCCAGCAGTTTCGGACAGGGGAACACCGGGGAGCTGTTTTTT. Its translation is CASSFGQGNTGELFF.

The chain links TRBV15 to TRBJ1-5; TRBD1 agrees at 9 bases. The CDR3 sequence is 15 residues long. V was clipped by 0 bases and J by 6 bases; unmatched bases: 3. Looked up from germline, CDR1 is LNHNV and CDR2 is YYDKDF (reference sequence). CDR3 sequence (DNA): TGTGCCACCAGCAGAGATTGGACAGGGGCTCAGCCCCAGCATTTT. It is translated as CATSRDWTGAQPQHF.

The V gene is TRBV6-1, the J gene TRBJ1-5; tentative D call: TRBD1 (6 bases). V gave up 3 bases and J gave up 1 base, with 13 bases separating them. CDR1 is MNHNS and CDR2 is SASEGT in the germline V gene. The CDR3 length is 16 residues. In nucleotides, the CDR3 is TGTGCCAGCAGTGATTTTGCCAGGGGAAGCAATCAGCCCCAGCATTTT. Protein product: CASSDFARGSNQPQHF.

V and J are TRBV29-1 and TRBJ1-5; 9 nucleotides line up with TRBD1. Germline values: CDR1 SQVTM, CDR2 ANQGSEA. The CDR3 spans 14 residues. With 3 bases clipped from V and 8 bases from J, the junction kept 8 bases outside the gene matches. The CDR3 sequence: CSVEADRGYKPQHF. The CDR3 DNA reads TGCAGCGTTGAGGCGGACAGGGGATATAAGCCCCAGCATTTT. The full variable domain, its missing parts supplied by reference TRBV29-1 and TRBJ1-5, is SAVISQKPSRDICQRGTSLTIQCQVDSQVTMMFWYRQQPGQSLTLIATANQGSEATYESGFVIDKFPISRPNLTFSTLTVSNMSPEDSSIYLCSVEADRGYKPQHFGDGTRLSIL.

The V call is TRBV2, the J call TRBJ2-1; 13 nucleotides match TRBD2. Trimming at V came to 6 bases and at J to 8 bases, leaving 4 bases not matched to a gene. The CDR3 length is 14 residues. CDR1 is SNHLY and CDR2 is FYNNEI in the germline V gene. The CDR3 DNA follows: TGTGCCAGCAGACTAGCGGGGGGGATCGATGAGCAGTTCTTC. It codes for CASRLAGGIDEQFF.

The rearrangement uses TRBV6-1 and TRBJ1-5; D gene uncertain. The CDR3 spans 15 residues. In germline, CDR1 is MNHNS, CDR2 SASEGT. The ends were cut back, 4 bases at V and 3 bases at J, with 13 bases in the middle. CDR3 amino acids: CASSGETVINQPQHF. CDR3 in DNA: TGTGCCAGCAGTGGAGAAACAGTTATCAATCAGCCCCAGCATTTT.

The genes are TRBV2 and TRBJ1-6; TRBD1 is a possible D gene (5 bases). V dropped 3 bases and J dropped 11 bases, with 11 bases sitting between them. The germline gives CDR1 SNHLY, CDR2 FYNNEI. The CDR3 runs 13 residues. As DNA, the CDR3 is TGTGCCAGCAGTGACAGGGAAGTGGCACCCCTCCACTTT. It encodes CASSDREVAPLHF.